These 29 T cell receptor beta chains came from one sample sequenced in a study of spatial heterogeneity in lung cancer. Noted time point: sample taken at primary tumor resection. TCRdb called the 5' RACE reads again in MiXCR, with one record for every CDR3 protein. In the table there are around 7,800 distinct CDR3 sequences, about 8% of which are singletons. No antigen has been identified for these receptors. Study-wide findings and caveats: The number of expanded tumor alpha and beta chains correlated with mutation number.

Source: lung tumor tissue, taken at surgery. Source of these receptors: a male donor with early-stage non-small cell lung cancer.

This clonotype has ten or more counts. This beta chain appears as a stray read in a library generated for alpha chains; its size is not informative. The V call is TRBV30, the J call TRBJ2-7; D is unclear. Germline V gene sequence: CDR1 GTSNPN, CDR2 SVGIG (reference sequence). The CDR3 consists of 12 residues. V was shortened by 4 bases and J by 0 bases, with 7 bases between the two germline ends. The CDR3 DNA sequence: TGTGCCTGGAAGGGCAGCTCCTACGAGCAGTACTTC. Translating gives CAWKGSSYEQYF.

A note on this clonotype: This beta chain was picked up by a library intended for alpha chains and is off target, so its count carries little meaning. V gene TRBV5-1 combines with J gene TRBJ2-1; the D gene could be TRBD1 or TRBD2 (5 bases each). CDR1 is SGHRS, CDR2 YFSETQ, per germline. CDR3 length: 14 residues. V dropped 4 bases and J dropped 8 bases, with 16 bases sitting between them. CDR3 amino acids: CASSIGTQRDEQFF. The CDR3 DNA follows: TGCGCCAGCAGCATTGGGACCCAGAGGGATGAGCAGTTCTTC.

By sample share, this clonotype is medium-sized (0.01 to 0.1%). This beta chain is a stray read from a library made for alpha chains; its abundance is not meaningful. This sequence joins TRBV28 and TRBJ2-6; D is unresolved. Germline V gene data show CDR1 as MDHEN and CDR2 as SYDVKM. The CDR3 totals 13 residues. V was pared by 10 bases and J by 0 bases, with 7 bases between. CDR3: CATFGSGANVLTF. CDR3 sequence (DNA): TGTGCCACCTTCGGCTCTGGGGCCAACGTCCTGACTTTC. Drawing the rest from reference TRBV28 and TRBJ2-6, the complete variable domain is DVKVTQSSRYLVKRTGEKVFLECVQDMDHENMFWYRQDPGLGLRLIYFSYDVKMKEKGDIPEGYSVSREKKERFSLILESASTNQTSMYLCATFGSGANVLTFGAGSRLTVL.

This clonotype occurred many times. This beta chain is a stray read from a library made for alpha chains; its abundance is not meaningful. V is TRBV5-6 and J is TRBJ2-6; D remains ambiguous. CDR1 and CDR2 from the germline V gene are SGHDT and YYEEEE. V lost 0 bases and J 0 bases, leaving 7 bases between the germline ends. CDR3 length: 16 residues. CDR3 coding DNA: TGTGCCAGCAGCTTGGTTCAGAGCTCTGGGGCCAACGTCCTGACTTTC. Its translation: CASSLVQSSGANVLTF.

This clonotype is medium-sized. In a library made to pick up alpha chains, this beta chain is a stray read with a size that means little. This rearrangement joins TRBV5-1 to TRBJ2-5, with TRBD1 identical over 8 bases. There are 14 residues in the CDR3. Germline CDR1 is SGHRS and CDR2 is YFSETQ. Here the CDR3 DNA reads TGCGCGGCCCGACAGGGGAAATTTAGGGAGACCCAGTACTTC. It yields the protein CAARQGKFRETQYF.

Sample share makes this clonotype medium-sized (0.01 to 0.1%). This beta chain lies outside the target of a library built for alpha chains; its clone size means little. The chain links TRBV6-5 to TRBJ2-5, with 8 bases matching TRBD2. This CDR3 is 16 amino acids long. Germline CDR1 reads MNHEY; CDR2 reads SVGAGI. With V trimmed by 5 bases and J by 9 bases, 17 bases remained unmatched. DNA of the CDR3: TGTGCCAGCAGTGCGCACCAACGCGTCCCCGGGGGGGCCCAGTACTTC. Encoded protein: CASSAHQRVPGGAQYF.

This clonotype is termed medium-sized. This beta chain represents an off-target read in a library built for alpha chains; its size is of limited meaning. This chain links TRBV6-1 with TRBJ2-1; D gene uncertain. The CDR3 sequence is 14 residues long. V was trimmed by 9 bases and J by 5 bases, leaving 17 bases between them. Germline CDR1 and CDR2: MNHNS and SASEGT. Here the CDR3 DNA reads TGTGCCAGTGCCCCTGCTAGGGCCCACAATGAGCAGTTCTTC. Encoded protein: CASAPARAHNEQFF.

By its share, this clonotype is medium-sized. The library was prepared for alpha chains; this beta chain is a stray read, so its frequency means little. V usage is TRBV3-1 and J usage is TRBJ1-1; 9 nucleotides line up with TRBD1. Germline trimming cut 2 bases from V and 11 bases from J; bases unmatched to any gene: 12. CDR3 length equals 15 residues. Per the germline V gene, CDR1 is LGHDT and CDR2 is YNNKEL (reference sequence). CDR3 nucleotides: TGTGCCAGCAGCCAACCCTTAACAGGGGGCGAAGGTGCTTTCTTT. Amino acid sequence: CASSQPLTGGEGAFF.

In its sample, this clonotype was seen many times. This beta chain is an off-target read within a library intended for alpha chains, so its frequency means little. The CDR3 nucleotides read TGTGCCAGTAATTTAGGGAGCTCTGGGGCCAACGTCCTGACTTTC. Residues: CASNLGSSGANVLTF. V gene TRBV19 combines with J gene TRBJ2-6; D is perhaps TRBD2 (5 bases). V lost 7 bases and J lost 0, with 10 bases in between. The CDR3 runs to 15 residues. Germline V gene sequence: CDR1 LNHDA, CDR2 SQIVND (reference sequence).

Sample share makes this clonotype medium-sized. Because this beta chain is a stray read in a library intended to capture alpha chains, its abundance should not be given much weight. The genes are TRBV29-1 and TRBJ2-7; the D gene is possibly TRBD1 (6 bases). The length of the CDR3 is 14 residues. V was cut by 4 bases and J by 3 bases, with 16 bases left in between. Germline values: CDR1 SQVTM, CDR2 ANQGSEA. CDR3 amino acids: CSVVLIQGRYEQYF. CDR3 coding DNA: TGCAGCGTTGTATTAATACAGGGACGCTACGAGCAGTACTTC.

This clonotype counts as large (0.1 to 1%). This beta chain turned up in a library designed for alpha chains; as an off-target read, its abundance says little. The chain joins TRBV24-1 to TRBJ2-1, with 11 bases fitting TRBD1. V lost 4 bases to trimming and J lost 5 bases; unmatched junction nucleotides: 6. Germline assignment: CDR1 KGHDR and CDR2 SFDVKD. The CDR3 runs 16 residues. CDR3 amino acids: CATSDPGTGGHNEQFF. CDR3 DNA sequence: TGTGCCACCAGTGACCCCGGGACAGGGGGACACAATGAGCAGTTCTTC.

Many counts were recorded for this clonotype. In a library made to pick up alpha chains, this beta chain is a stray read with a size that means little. CDR3 loop: CATSPGSYEQYF. CDR3 in DNA: TGTGCCACCAGCCCGGGGTCCTACGAGCAGTACTTC. The chain joins TRBV24-1 to TRBJ2-7, with D tentatively TRBD2 (5 bases). Germline-derived CDR1 and CDR2 are KGHDR and SFDVKD. V shed 7 bases and J shed 1 base, with 7 bases lying between them. This CDR3 has 12 amino acids.

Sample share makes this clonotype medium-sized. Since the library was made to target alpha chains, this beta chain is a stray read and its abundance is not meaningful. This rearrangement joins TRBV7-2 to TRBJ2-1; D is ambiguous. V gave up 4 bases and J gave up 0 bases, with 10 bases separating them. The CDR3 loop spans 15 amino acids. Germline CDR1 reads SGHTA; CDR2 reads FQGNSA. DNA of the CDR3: TGTGCCAGCAGCTCAGATGTGAGCTCCTACAATGAGCAGTTCTTC. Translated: CASSSDVSSYNEQFF.

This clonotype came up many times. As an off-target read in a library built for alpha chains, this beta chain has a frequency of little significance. The CDR3 loop reads CASSQEAGARGANVLTF. DNA for the CDR3: TGTGCCAGCAGCCAAGAAGCGGGGGCGAGAGGGGCCAACGTCCTGACTTTC. The rearrangement uses TRBV3-1 and TRBJ2-6; 8 bases agree with TRBD2. The CDR3 extends over 17 amino acids. The trim removed 0 bases at V and 4 bases at J, leaving 5 bases unmatched. CDR1 and CDR2 from the germline V gene are LGHDT and YNNKEL (reference sequence).

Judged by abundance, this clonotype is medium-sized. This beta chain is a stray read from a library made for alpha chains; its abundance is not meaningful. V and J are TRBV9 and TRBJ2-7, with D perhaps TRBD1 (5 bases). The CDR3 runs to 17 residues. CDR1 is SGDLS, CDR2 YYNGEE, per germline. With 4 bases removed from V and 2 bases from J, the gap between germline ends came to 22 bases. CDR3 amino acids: CASSSNPSGATAYEQYF. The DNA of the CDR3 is TGTGCCAGCAGCTCCAATCCCTCTGGGGCAACCGCCTACGAGCAGTACTTC. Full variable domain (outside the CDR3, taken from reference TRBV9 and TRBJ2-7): DSGVTQTPKHLITATGQRVTLRCSPRSGDLSVYWYQQSLDQGLQFLIQYYNGEERAKGNILERFSAQQFPDLHSELNLSSLELGDSALYFCASSSNPSGATAYEQYFGPGTRLTVT.

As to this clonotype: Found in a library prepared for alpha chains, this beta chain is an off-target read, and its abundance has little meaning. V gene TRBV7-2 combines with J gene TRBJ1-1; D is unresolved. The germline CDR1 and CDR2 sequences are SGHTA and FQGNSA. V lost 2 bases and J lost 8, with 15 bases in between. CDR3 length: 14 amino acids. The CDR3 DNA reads TGTGCCAGCAGCTTATTAATCAGGCGGTCGGAAGCTTTCTTT. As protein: CASSLLIRRSEAFF.

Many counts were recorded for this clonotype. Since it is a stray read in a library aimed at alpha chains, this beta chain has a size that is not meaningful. The CDR3 region has the DNA TGTGCCAGCAGTCCACCGGGACAGGGCAATGAAAAACTGTTTTTT. Translating it yields CASSPPGQGNEKLFF. The chain combines TRBV12-3 or TRBV12-4 with TRBJ1-4; 9 positions agree with TRBD1. V trimming: 5 bases; J trimming: 5 bases; junction bases outside the gene matches: 6. This CDR3 has 15 residues.

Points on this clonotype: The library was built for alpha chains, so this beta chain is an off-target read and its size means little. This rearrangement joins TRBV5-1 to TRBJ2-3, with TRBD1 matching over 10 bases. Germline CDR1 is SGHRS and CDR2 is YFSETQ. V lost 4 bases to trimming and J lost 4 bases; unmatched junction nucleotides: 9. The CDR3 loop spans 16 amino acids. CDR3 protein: CASSPWTGGLSDTQYF. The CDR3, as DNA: TGCGCCAGCAGCCCCTGGACAGGGGGGTTGTCAGATACGCAGTATTTT.

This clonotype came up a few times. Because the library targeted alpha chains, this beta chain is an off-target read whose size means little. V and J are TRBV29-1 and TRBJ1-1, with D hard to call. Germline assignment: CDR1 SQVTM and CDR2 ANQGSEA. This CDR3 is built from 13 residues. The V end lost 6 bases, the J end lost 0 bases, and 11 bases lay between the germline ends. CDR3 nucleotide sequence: TGCAGCGTCACGGCAGCCATGAACACTGAAGCTTTCTTT. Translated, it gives CSVTAAMNTEAFF.

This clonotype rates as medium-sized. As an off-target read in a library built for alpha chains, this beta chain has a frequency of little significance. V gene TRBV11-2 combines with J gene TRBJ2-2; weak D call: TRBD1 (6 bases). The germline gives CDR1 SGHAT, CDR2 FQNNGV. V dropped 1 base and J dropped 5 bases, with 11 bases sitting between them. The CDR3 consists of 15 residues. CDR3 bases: TGTGCCAGCAGCTTAGTAGCAGGGGAGACCGGGGAGCTGTTTTTT. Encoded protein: CASSLVAGETGELFF.

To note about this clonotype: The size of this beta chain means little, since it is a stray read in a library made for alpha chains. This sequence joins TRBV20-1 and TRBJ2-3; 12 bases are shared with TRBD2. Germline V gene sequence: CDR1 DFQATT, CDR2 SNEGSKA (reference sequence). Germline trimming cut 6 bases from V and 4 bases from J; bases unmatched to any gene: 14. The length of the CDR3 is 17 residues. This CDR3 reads CSAHSRTSGTTSDTQYF. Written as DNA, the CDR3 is TGCAGTGCCCACTCCCGGACTAGCGGGACCACGTCAGATACGCAGTATTTT.

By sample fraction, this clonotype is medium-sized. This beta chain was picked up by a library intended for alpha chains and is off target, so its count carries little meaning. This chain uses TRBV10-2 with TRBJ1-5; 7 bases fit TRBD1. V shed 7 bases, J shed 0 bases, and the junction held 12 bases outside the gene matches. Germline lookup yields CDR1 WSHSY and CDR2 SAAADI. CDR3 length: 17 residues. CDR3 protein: CASTLQGRLYSNQPQHF. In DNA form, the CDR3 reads TGCGCCAGCACCCTACAGGGGCGTCTCTATAGCAATCAGCCCCAGCATTTT.

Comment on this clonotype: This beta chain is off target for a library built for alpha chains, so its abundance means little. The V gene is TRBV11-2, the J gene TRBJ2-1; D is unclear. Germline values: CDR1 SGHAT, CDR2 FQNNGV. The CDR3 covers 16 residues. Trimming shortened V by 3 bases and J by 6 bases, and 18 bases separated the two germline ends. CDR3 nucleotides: TGTGCCAGCAGCTTTGGGTCGGCAGGTTTGGGCAATGAGCAGTTCTTC. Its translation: CASSFGSAGLGNEQFF.

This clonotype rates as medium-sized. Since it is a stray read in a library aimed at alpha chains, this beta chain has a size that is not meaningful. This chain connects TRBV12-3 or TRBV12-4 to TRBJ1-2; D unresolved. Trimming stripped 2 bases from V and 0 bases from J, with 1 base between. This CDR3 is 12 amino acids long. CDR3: CASSLTNYGYTF. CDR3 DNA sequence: TGTGCCAGCAGTTTAACTAACTATGGCTACACCTTC.

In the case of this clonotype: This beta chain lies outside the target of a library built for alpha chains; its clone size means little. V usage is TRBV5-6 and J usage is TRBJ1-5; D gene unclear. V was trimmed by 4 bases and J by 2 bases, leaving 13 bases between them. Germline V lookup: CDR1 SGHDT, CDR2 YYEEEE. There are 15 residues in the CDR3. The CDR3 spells CASSLDVAGNQPQHF. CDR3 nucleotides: TGTGCCAGCAGCCTCGATGTCGCAGGCAATCAGCCCCAGCATTTT.

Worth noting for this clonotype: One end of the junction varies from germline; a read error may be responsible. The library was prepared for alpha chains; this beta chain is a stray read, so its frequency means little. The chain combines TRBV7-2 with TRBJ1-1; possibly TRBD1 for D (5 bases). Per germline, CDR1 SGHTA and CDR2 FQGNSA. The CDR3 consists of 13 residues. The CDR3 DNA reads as TGTGCCTGCAGCTTAGACAGAGCCCCAGAAGCTTTCTTT. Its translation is CACSLDRAPEAFF.

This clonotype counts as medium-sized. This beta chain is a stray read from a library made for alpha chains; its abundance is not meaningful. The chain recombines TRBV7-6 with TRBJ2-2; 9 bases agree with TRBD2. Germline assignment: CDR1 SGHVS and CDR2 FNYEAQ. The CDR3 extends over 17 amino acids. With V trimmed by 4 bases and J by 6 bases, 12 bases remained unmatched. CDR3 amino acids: CASSSSPPSGTAGELFF. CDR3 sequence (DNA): TGTGCCAGCAGCTCATCCCCGCCTAGCGGGACTGCCGGGGAGCTGTTTTTT.

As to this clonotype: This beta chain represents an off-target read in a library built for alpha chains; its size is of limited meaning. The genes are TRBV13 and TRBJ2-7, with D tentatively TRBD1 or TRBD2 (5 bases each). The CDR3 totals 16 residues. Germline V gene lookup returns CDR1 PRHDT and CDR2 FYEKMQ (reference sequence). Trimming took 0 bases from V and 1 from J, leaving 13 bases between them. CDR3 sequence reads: CASSLGRSGPSYEQYF. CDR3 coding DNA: TGTGCCAGCAGCTTAGGGAGGTCGGGGCCATCCTACGAGCAGTACTTC.

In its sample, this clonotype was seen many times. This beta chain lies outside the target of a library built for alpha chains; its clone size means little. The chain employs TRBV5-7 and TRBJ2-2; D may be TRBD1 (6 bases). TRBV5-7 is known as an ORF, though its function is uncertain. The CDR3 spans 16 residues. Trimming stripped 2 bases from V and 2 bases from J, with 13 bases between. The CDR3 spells CASSFYRDTNTGELFF. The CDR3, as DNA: TGTGCCAGCAGCTTCTACCGGGACACTAACACCGGGGAGCTGTTTTTT.